This T cell receptor beta chain was retrieved from a study of blood T cell repertoires in COVID-19. Overall study: The analysed material was cDNA or gDNA that came from T cells, B-cell-depleted T cells, or PBMCs.

Per germline, CDR1 LGHNA and CDR2 YSLEER. The V and J ends lost 3 bases and 0 bases respectively, with 18 bases between them. The CDR3 has 17 amino acids. Sequencing used immunoSEQ multiplex PCR; TCRdb keeps in-frame clones, though not all of them. The sample includes tens of thousands of clones, 85% to 95% of them seen just once. The specimen was peripheral blood. This chain joins TRBV4-3 and TRBJ2-7; TRBD1 might be the D (7 bases). This clonotype was obtained from a man aged 55-75 years with active or convalescent COVID-19. For the CDR3, the DNA is TGCGCCAGCAGCCAGTCTCCAGGGGGGCAGGGCTCCTACGAGCAGTACTTC. The encoded protein is CASSQSPGGQGSYEQYF.